The clone carrying this T cell receptor beta chain was picked up a small number of times. The antigen is unknown. The record originates from a study of breast tumors, draining lymph nodes, adjacent tissues. The CDR3 spans 15 residues. Trimming stripped 7 bases from V and 2 bases from J, with 14 bases between. Germline CDR1 reads MNHNS; CDR2 reads SASEGT. TCRdb itself ran the multiplex PCR reads through MiXCR, one entry per CDR3 protein. Of 200,000 to 250,000 distinct CDR3 sequences listed, less than 35% are singletons. Axillary draining lymph nodes of breast cancer patients supplied the node samples. Whole-study results and caveats: Luminal-like breast cancer showed significantly higher tumor–nontumor repertoire similarity than basal-like. Compared with lymph nodes, tumors were less diverse; compared with nontumor tissue, more. The data were judged consistent with most tumor T cells coming from lymph node and expanding in tumor.

Source material: axillary lymph node tissue. This TCR was sampled from a female donor with breast cancer. Some clones in this sample may be carry-over from other donors' samples. V gene TRBV6-1 combines with J gene TRBJ2-2; weak D call: TRBD1 (6 bases). CDR3 region: CASTRHRDNTGELFF. As DNA, the CDR3 is TGTGCCAGCACGAGGCACAGGGATAACACCGGGGAGCTGTTTTTT.